A single sample gave rise to the 29 T cell receptor beta chains below, sequenced in a study of cytomegalovirus exposure and HLA in healthy donors. PCR was performed using 60 Vbeta and 13 Jbeta primers. TCRdb keeps only in-frame clones here, not all; method: immunoSEQ multiplex PCR. The sample includes 95,000 to 150,000 clones, about two thirds of them seen just once. Sample: PBMCs. The receptors originated from a young man in good health and CMV-seronegative.

This clone has only a few counts. The rearrangement joins TRBV28 to TRBJ1-2; no clear D. The germline V and J ends were trimmed by 2 bases and 4 bases, with 11 bases remaining between them. The CDR3 is 14 amino acids. Looked up from germline, CDR1 is MDHEN and CDR2 is SYDVKM. CDR3 protein: CASSLIDTSYGYTF. For the CDR3, the DNA is TGTGCCAGCAGTTTAATAGACACCAGCTATGGCTACACCTTC.

The chain carries TRBV27 and TRBJ2-7; possibly TRBD2 for D (5 bases). Germline lookup yields CDR1 MNHEY and CDR2 SMNVEV (reference sequence). Trimming left V 3 bases short and J 2 bases short, with 32 bases between. This CDR3 region has 21 residues. The CDR3 DNA sequence: TGTGCCAGCAGTTTGTACAGCCCTCCGAGGGATGTCTCGGACCGAGCCTACGAGCAGTACTTC. It yields the protein CASSLYSPPRDVSDRAYEQYF.

The J gene is TRBJ2-7, the V gene TRBV30; maybe TRBD1 (5 bases). The germline V gene encodes CDR1 GTSNPN and CDR2 SVGIG (reference sequence). This CDR3 contains 14 residues. V shed 4 bases and J shed 3 bases, with 16 bases lying between them. DNA of the CDR3: TGTGCCTGGAATAAATTTGGACATTTCTACGAGCAGTACTTC. Translation: CAWNKFGHFYEQYF.

The chain joins TRBV5-4 to TRBJ1-4, with D unresolved. Trimming took off 1 base at V and 0 bases at J, with 7 bases between the two ends. The CDR3 runs to 15 residues. CDR1 and CDR2 from the germline V gene are SGHNT and YYREEE (reference sequence). CDR3 amino acids: CASSLRGATNEKLFF. The CDR3 nucleotides read TGTGCCAGCAGCTTGAGAGGTGCAACTAATGAAAAACTGTTTTTT.

This chain joins TRBV27 and TRBJ1-2, with TRBD1 identical over 7 bases. Trimming cost V 4 bases and J 7 bases; bases outside gene matches: 6. The CDR3 loop spans 13 amino acids. CDR1 is MNHEY, CDR2 SMNVEV, per germline (reference sequence). The CDR3 loop is CASSWGRGSGYTF. The CDR3 nucleotides are TGTGCCAGCAGTTGGGGCAGGGGGTCTGGCTACACCTTC.

The J gene is TRBJ2-5, the V gene TRBV27, with D possibly matching TRBD1 (6 bases). Germline-derived CDR1 and CDR2 are MNHEY and SMNVEV (reference sequence). The CDR3 is 15 residues long. V was clipped by 6 bases and J by 5 bases, with 19 bases between them. In DNA form, the CDR3 reads TGTGCCAGCAGACCCACGGGACACCGCCAGGAGACCCAGTACTTC. It specifies CASRPTGHRQETQYF.

This clone occurred once. As DNA, the CDR3 is TGTGCCAGCAGCTTGGGAGGCTTAGTAGCGGGGGGGAACACCGGGGAGCTGTTTTTT. This translates into CASSLGGLVAGGNTGELFF. V usage is TRBV5-4 and J usage is TRBJ2-2; TRBD2 matches 10 bases. Germline trimming cut 0 bases from V and 1 base from J; bases unmatched to any gene: 9. This CDR3 has 19 amino acids. Germline values: CDR1 SGHNT, CDR2 YYREEE (reference sequence).

This clone has only a few counts. The J gene is TRBJ1-1, the V gene TRBV10-3; 9 positions agree with TRBD1. Germline CDR1 and CDR2: ENHRY and SYGVKD. The CDR3 is 14 residues long. J lost 5 bases, V lost 9 bases, and 10 bases had no gene match. The chain's CDR3 is CAILDRGQGTEAFF. The DNA of the CDR3 is TGTGCCATATTGGACAGGGGCCAGGGGACTGAAGCTTTCTTT.

J is TRBJ2-7 and V is TRBV7-2, with TRBD1 as a possible D gene (5 bases). The germline CDR1 and CDR2 sequences are SGHTA and FQGNSA. This CDR3 is built from 18 residues. Deletions cut 3 bases from V and 4 bases from J, with 25 bases between. For the CDR3, the DNA is TGTGCCAGCAGCTTGCAAATAGGTGGGGCGCACAACCTTTACGAGCAGTACTTC. Residues: CASSLQIGGAHNLYEQYF.

This clone was seen a handful of times. V gene TRBV29-1 combines with J gene TRBJ2-2; D may be TRBD2 (6 bases). The CDR3 has 14 amino acids. Germline V CDR1 and CDR2: SQVTM, ANQGSEA. The V end lost 1 base, the J end lost 5 bases, and 11 bases lay between the germline ends. The CDR3: CSVEVRDSTGELFF. The CDR3 nucleotides are TGCAGCGTTGAAGTCAGGGACTCGACCGGGGAGCTGTTTTTT.

V is TRBV15 and J is TRBJ1-1; D perhaps matches TRBD1 (5 bases). From germline, CDR1 is LNHNV and CDR2 YYDKDF (reference sequence). The CDR3 covers 14 residues. Deletions cut 5 bases from V and 6 bases from J, with 16 bases between. The CDR3 spells CATSSSSGGAEAFF. CDR3 bases: TGTGCCACCAGCTCCTCCTCGGGGGGGGCTGAAGCTTTCTTT.

This chain joins TRBV7-2 and TRBJ2-5; D is unclear. V was trimmed by 2 bases and J by 5 bases, leaving 15 bases between them. This CDR3 has 15 residues. Germline assignment: CDR1 SGHTA and CDR2 FQGNSA. As DNA, the CDR3 is TGTGCCAGCAGCTTATCGGCAGGTTCTTGGGAGACCCAGTACTTC. This sequence encodes CASSLSAGSWETQYF.

This clone was detected a few times. The chain recombines TRBV6-6 with TRBJ2-1; D is unclear. CDR1 MNHNY and CDR2 SVGAGI come from the germline V gene (reference sequence). This CDR3 comprises 14 residues. Trimming removed 0 bases at V and 9 bases at J, with 12 bases between. The CDR3 region has the DNA TGTGCCAGCAGTTACTCCGGCGTAGAGGCTGAGCAGTTCTTC. Its protein is CASSYSGVEAEQFF.

The count of this clone is one. The rearrangement uses TRBV28 and TRBJ2-1; TRBD2 matches at 14 bases. CDR1 and CDR2 (germline): MDHEN, SYDVKM. Trimming cost V 6 bases and J 0 bases; bases outside gene matches: 10. This CDR3 contains 19 residues. The CDR3 DNA sequence: TGTGCCAGCAGAATCAGGACTAGCGGGGGGATTAGCTCCTACAATGAGCAGTTCTTC. Translating gives CASRIRTSGGISSYNEQFF.

The rearrangement joins TRBV7-3 to TRBJ2-1; the match to TRBD2 covers 11 bases. Germline loops: CDR1 SGHTA, CDR2 FQGTGA. The CDR3 is 17 residues long. Trimming took 5 bases from V and 4 from J; bases not matched to a gene: 10. The CDR3 here is CASSQGLAGGLYNEQFF. The CDR3 DNA sequence: TGTGCCAGCAGCCAAGGCCTAGCGGGGGGATTATACAATGAGCAGTTCTTC. The variable domain in full, completed from reference TRBV7-3 and TRBJ2-1, reads GAGVSQTPSNKVTEKGKYVELRCDPISGHTALYWYRQSLGQGPEFLIYFQGTGAADDSGLPNDRFFAVRPEGSVSTLKIQRTERGDSAVYLCASSQGLAGGLYNEQFFGPGTRLTVL.

In this sample, this clone turned up a few times. Compared with germline, one end of the junction differs, possibly owing to a read error. The V and J genes are TRBV5-1 and TRBJ2-5, with 10 bases lining up with TRBD2. Per the germline V gene, CDR1 is SGHRS and CDR2 is YFSETQ. This CDR3 is 16 amino acids long. The CDR3 region has the DNA TGCGCCAGCAGCTTGGTAGCGGGGGGCTCTGGAGAGGCCCAGTACTTC. Translating it yields CASSLVAGGSGEAQYF.

The chain carries TRBV6-1 and TRBJ2-7; D ambiguous. This CDR3 spans 13 amino acids. Germline loops: CDR1 MNHNS, CDR2 SASEGT. Trimming cost V 1 base and J 9 bases, with 13 bases left between them. The CDR3 nucleotides read TGTGCCAGCAGTGAAGTCGTACGGTCTGCGCAGTACTTC. It specifies CASSEVVRSAQYF.

This clone has a handful of counts. The chain combines TRBV18 with TRBJ1-5; D is perhaps TRBD1 (5 bases). Germline values: CDR1 KGHSH, CDR2 LQKENI. Trimming removed 0 bases from V and 4 bases from J, with 7 bases in between. This CDR3 comprises 14 residues. The CDR3 DNA reads as TGTGCCAGCTCACCACCGGGGGGGAATCAGCCCCAGCATTTT. As protein: CASSPPGGNQPQHF.

The chain is built from TRBV7-8 and TRBJ2-7; TRBD1 agrees at 9 bases. Germline V CDR1 and CDR2: SGHVS, FQNEAQ. The V and J ends lost 5 bases and 7 bases, in that order; junction bases with no gene match: 9. This CDR3 has 14 residues. This chain's CDR3 is CASSPLTTGGEQYF. The DNA of the CDR3 is TGTGCCAGCAGCCCACTTACGACAGGGGGAGAGCAGTACTTC. The full variable domain, rest sourced from reference TRBV7-8 and TRBJ2-7, is GAGVSQSPRYKVAKRGQDVALRCDPISGHVSLFWYQQALGQGPEFLTYFQNEAQLDKSGLPSDRFFAERPEGSVSTLKIQRTQQEDSAVYLCASSPLTTGGEQYFGPGTRLTVT.

This chain uses TRBV2 with TRBJ2-7, with no clear D. CDR3 length: 13 amino acids. The germline V gene encodes CDR1 SNHLY and CDR2 FYNNEI. V shed 8 bases and J shed 3 bases, with 14 bases lying between them. The CDR3 coding sequence is TGTGCCAGCCTAATCTCGGGTGTCTACGAGCAGTACTTC. This gives the protein CASLISGVYEQYF.

This chain joins TRBV10-2 and TRBJ2-5; TRBD2 might be the D (6 bases). Trimming left V 4 bases short and J 4 bases short, with 10 bases between. CDR1 WSHSY and CDR2 SAAADI come from the germline V gene. The CDR3 runs to 13 residues. This CDR3 is CASSGGVGETQYF. CDR3 in DNA: TGCGCCAGCAGTGGCGGGGTTGGAGAGACCCAGTACTTC.

A single count supports this clone. The rearrangement links TRBV9 to TRBJ1-2; D is unresolved. The CDR3 is made up of 12 amino acids. CDR1 is SGDLS, CDR2 YYNGEE, per germline. V lost 3 bases and J 5 bases, leaving 8 bases between the germline ends. CDR3 protein: CASSAPRYGYTF. CDR3 bases: TGTGCCAGCAGCGCCCCGAGGTATGGCTACACCTTC. The full variable domain, in which reference TRBV9 and TRBJ1-2 provide the parts outside the CDR3, is DSGVTQTPKHLITATGQRVTLRCSPRSGDLSVYWYQQSLDQGLQFLIQYYNGEERAKGNILERFSAQQFPDLHSELNLSSLELGDSALYFCASSAPRYGYTFGSGTRLTVV.

The chain couples TRBV14 to TRBJ1-2; TRBD1 agrees at 11 bases. Germline loops: CDR1 SGHDN, CDR2 FVKESK. This CDR3 contains 13 residues. V gave up 5 bases and J gave up 6 bases; unmatched junction bases: 2. The CDR3 DNA reads as TGTGCCAGCAGCTGGGGACAGGGGGATGGCTACACCTTC. Protein sequence: CASSWGQGDGYTF.

The chain is built from TRBV30 and TRBJ2-3, with TRBD1 matching 8 bases. Germline trimming cut 1 base from V and 4 bases from J; bases unmatched to any gene: 7. Germline CDR1 is GTSNPN and CDR2 is SVGIG (reference sequence). The length of the CDR3 is 15 residues. The CDR3 DNA sequence: TGTGCCTGGAGTGAGGGCAGGGGGCTAGCAGATACGCAGTATTTT. This codes for CAWSEGRGLADTQYF.

The chain combines TRBV6-5 with TRBJ1-2, with 10 bases matching TRBD1. The germline CDR1 and CDR2 sequences are MNHEY and SVGAGI. This CDR3 region has 14 residues. V shed 4 bases, J shed 8 bases, and the junction held 7 bases outside the gene matches. The CDR3 loop reads CASSFRQGAGGYTF. The CDR3 nucleotides read TGTGCCAGCAGTTTCCGACAGGGGGCTGGCGGCTACACCTTC.

This clone was picked up one time. The V gene is TRBV29-1, the J gene TRBJ2-5; perhaps TRBD1 as D (5 bases). Germline lookup yields CDR1 SQVTM and CDR2 ANQGSEA. With 2 bases removed from V and 1 base from J, the gap between germline ends came to 14 bases. The CDR3 is 15 residues long. CDR3 residues: CSVESRAYPQETQYF. For the CDR3, the DNA is TGCAGCGTTGAATCCAGGGCTTATCCCCAAGAGACCCAGTACTTC.

The chain carries TRBV30 and TRBJ1-1; D possibly corresponds to TRBD1 (6 bases). The CDR3 runs 14 residues. V gave up 2 bases and J gave up 7 bases, with 17 bases separating them. Germline CDR1 GTSNPN, CDR2 SVGIG (reference sequence). For the CDR3, the DNA is TGTGCCTGGAGTCAAGACAGGTTACGGGGTGAAGCTTTCTTT. Translation gives CAWSQDRLRGEAFF.

This clone was detected only once. CDR3 region: CASSPRLGLNTGELFF. The CDR3 DNA reads as TGTGCCAGCAGCCCGCGACTGGGTTTGAACACCGGGGAGCTGTTTTTT. The rearrangement uses TRBV7-8 and TRBJ2-2; D uncertain. The V end was cut by 5 bases, the J end by 1 base, with 14 bases between. This CDR3 has 16 amino acids. CDR1 is SGHVS, CDR2 FQNEAQ, per germline.

The genes are TRBV19 and TRBJ2-4; TRBD1 is a possible D gene (6 bases). The CDR3 is 16 residues long. The germline V gene encodes CDR1 LNHDA and CDR2 SQIVND (reference sequence). V lost 6 bases to trimming and J lost 3 bases, with 18 bases between them. CDR3 loop: CASSIRGGRGKNIQYF. DNA for the CDR3: TGTGCCAGTAGCATCAGAGGGGGTAGAGGCAAAAACATTCAGTACTTC.